These T cell receptor beta chains were read from a single sample in a study of blood T cell repertoires in COVID-19. Clones were sequenced by immunoSEQ multiplex PCR, and TCRdb holds only the in-frame ones, with some missing. Of approximately 130,000 clones in the sample, approximately 86% are singletons; the top ten hold less than 2.5%. Specimen: PBMCs or T cells enriched from blood (not recorded which). These receptors all come from a woman aged 45-65 years who had recovered from COVID-19. Each CDR3 is given with its conserved first and last residue. A D gene is named only where the DNA matches it firmly. Not every row has a clone size; where given, it reads once, few, many or a size class.

clone_size: few
j_call: TRBJ1-5
v_call: TRBV7-9
d_call: TRBD1
cdr3_aa: CASSSGDRYLPQHF
cdr3_nt: TGTGCCAGCAGCTCAGGGGACAGGTATTTGCCCCAGCATTTT

clone_size: NA
j_call: TRBJ1-4
v_call: TRBV27
d_call: TRBD1
cdr3_aa: CASSRQGASTNEKLFF
cdr3_nt: TGTGCCAGCAGTAGACAGGGAGCAAGCACTAATGAAAAACTGTTTTTT

clone_size: NA
j_call: TRBJ2-5
v_call: TRBV7-2
d_call: NA
cdr3_aa: CASSLSSGSGETQYF
cdr3_nt: TGTGCCAGCAGCTTAAGCTCTGGTTCGGGTGAGACCCAGTACTTC

clone_size: NA
j_call: TRBJ2-7
v_call: TRBV27
d_call: NA
cdr3_aa: CASSLYGSTVGEQYF
cdr3_nt: TGTGCCAGCAGTTTATATGGTTCTACAGTGGGCGAGCAGTACTTC

clone_size: NA
j_call: TRBJ2-1
v_call: TRBV20-1
d_call: NA
cdr3_aa: CSARDYREQFF
cdr3_nt: TGCAGTGCTAGAGATTACAGAGAGCAGTTCTTC

clone_size: NA
j_call: TRBJ1-4
v_call: TRBV6-1
d_call: TRBD1
cdr3_aa: CASSEELDRGGEKLFF
cdr3_nt: TGTGCCAGCAGTGAAGAACTGGACAGGGGGGGTGAAAAACTGTTTTTT

clone_size: NA
j_call: TRBJ2-1
v_call: TRBV5-4
d_call: NA
cdr3_aa: CASSPPLAQRSHEQFF
cdr3_nt: TGTGCCAGCAGCCCACCTCTAGCGCAAAGGTCCCATGAGCAGTTCTTC

clone_size: NA
j_call: TRBJ2-7
v_call: TRBV29-1
d_call: TRBD1
cdr3_aa: CSATPPPDRGFHEQYF
cdr3_nt: TGCAGCGCCACCCCTCCTCCGGACAGGGGTTTCCACGAGCAGTACTTC

clone_size: NA
j_call: TRBJ2-1
v_call: TRBV19
d_call: NA
cdr3_aa: CASTPRRARTEYNEQFF
cdr3_nt: TGTGCCAGTACCCCCCGCAGGGCTCGGACAGAATACAATGAGCAGTTCTTC

clone_size: NA
j_call: TRBJ2-7
v_call: TRBV7-2
d_call: NA
cdr3_aa: CASSSGFVYAGHYEQYF
cdr3_nt: TGTGCCAGCAGCTCAGGGTTTGTTTATGCGGGGCACTACGAGCAGTACTTC

clone_size: NA
j_call: TRBJ2-7
v_call: TRBV29-1
d_call: TRBD1
cdr3_aa: CSVEGTGGLSYEQYF
cdr3_nt: TGCAGCGTTGAAGGGACAGGGGGCCTCTCCTACGAGCAGTACTTC

clone_size: NA
j_call: TRBJ2-2
v_call: TRBV7-3
d_call: NA
cdr3_aa: CASSYVGGSAGELFF
cdr3_nt: TGTGCCAGCAGCTATGTCGGAGGGAGCGCCGGGGAGCTGTTTTTT

clone_size: once
j_call: TRBJ1-1
v_call: TRBV9
d_call: NA
cdr3_aa: CASSVRGQADTEAFF
cdr3_nt: TGTGCCAGCAGCGTACGGGGTCAGGCAGACACTGAAGCTTTCTTT

clone_size: NA
j_call: TRBJ2-1
v_call: TRBV11-3
d_call: TRBD2
cdr3_aa: CASSSGTRSADEQFF
cdr3_nt: TGTGCCAGCAGCTCCGGGACTAGGTCGGCTGATGAGCAGTTCTTC

clone_size: NA
j_call: TRBJ2-3
v_call: TRBV10-1
d_call: TRBD1
cdr3_aa: CASRLETGGMGTDTQYF
cdr3_nt: TGCGCCAGCCGCTTAGAAACAGGGGGCATGGGGACAGATACGCAGTATTTT

clone_size: NA
j_call: TRBJ1-3
v_call: TRBV6-5
d_call: NA
cdr3_aa: CASSYTRGSSGNTIYF
cdr3_nt: TGTGCCAGCAGTTACACACGGGGAAGCTCTGGAAACACCATATATTTT

clone_size: NA
j_call: TRBJ1-6
v_call: TRBV5-5
d_call: NA
cdr3_aa: CASSPGAGANSPLHF
cdr3_nt: TGTGCCAGCAGCCCCGGGGCAGGGGCGAATTCACCCCTCCACTTT

clone_size: NA
j_call: TRBJ2-3
v_call: TRBV18
d_call: NA
cdr3_aa: CASSPELTDTQYF
cdr3_nt: TGTGCCAGCTCACCCGAACTGACAGATACGCAGTATTTT

clone_size: NA
j_call: TRBJ1-1
v_call: TRBV13
d_call: NA
cdr3_aa: CASSLDQATEAFF
cdr3_nt: TGTGCCAGCAGCTTAGACCAGGCCACTGAAGCTTTCTTT

clone_size: NA
j_call: TRBJ2-2
v_call: TRBV23-1
d_call: TRBD1
cdr3_aa: CASPAGTGMSNTGELFF
cdr3_nt: TGCGCCAGTCCCGCCGGGACAGGGATGTCGAACACCGGGGAGCTGTTTTTT

clone_size: NA
j_call: TRBJ1-5
v_call: TRBV6-2/TRBV6-3
d_call: TRBD1
cdr3_aa: CASSSGQGVLLGNQPQHF
cdr3_nt: TGTGCCAGCAGCAGCGGACAGGGCGTTTTACTTGGCAATCAGCCCCAGCATTTT

clone_size: NA
j_call: TRBJ2-5
v_call: TRBV6-5
d_call: TRBD1
cdr3_aa: CASSYGGQGAGETQYF
cdr3_nt: TGTGCCAGCAGTTATGGGGGTCAGGGGGCGGGAGAGACCCAGTACTTC

clone_size: few
j_call: TRBJ2-1
v_call: TRBV18
d_call: TRBD2
cdr3_aa: CASSPAGLAGAREQFF
cdr3_nt: TGTGCCAGCTCACCCGCCGGACTAGCGGGGGCTCGTGAGCAGTTCTTC

clone_size: NA
j_call: TRBJ2-5
v_call: TRBV5-4
d_call: NA
cdr3_aa: CASSWRTLEETQYF
cdr3_nt: TGTGCCAGCAGCTGGAGGACGTTGGAAGAGACCCAGTACTTC

clone_size: NA
j_call: TRBJ1-6
v_call: TRBV6-5
d_call: TRBD1
cdr3_aa: CASDRDRGRSLHF
cdr3_nt: TGTGCCAGCGACCGGGACAGGGGTCGGTCCCTCCACTTT

clone_size: NA
j_call: TRBJ2-1
v_call: TRBV13
d_call: TRBD2
cdr3_aa: CASSSVGLAGENEQFF
cdr3_nt: TGTGCCAGCAGCTCGGTGGGACTAGCGGGGGAAAATGAGCAGTTCTTC

clone_size: NA
j_call: TRBJ2-1
v_call: TRBV3-1/TRBV3-2
d_call: NA
cdr3_aa: CASSQDGGGARTYNEQFF
cdr3_nt: TGTGCCAGCAGCCAAGACGGAGGGGGGGCGAGAACCTACAATGAGCAGTTCTTC

clone_size: NA
j_call: TRBJ1-6
v_call: TRBV5-1
d_call: TRBD1
cdr3_aa: CASSLGTALYNSPLHF
cdr3_nt: TGCGCCAGCAGCTTAGGGACAGCCCTCTATAATTCACCCCTCCACTTT

clone_size: NA
j_call: TRBJ2-3
v_call: TRBV2
d_call: NA
cdr3_aa: CASRDRGTDTQYF
cdr3_nt: TGTGCCAGCAGGGATAGGGGAACAGATACGCAGTATTTT

clone_size: NA
j_call: TRBJ1-2
v_call: TRBV5-6
d_call: NA
cdr3_aa: CASIPPWGRRSNYGYTF
cdr3_nt: TGTGCCAGCATCCCCCCCTGGGGGCGCAGGTCTAACTATGGCTACACCTTC

clone_size: NA
j_call: TRBJ2-7
v_call: TRBV6-5
d_call: NA
cdr3_aa: CASSSVQIEQYF
cdr3_nt: TGTGCCAGCAGTTCCGTACAGATCGAGCAGTACTTC

clone_size: NA
j_call: TRBJ2-7
v_call: TRBV19
d_call: TRBD1
cdr3_aa: CASSIGQGGAYEQYF
cdr3_nt: TGTGCCAGTAGTATCGGACAGGGGGGAGCCTACGAGCAGTACTTC

clone_size: NA
j_call: TRBJ1-1
v_call: TRBV6-5
d_call: NA
cdr3_aa: CASTRPGANTEAFF
cdr3_nt: TGTGCCAGCACCAGGCCGGGAGCGAACACTGAAGCTTTCTTT

clone_size: NA
j_call: TRBJ2-3
v_call: TRBV11-2
d_call: TRBD1
cdr3_aa: CASSSLRTGGADTQYF
cdr3_nt: TGTGCCAGCAGCTCGTTACGGACAGGGGGCGCAGATACGCAGTATTTT

clone_size: NA
j_call: TRBJ2-5
v_call: TRBV10-3
d_call: NA
cdr3_aa: CAISESGGETQYF
cdr3_nt: TGTGCCATCAGTGAGTCGGGGGGAGAGACCCAGTACTTC

clone_size: NA
j_call: TRBJ1-1
v_call: TRBV4-1
d_call: NA
cdr3_aa: CASSQGGEDNTEAFF
cdr3_nt: TGCGCCAGCAGCCAAGGGGGCGAGGATAACACTGAAGCTTTCTTT

clone_size: NA
j_call: TRBJ2-1
v_call: TRBV4-2
d_call: NA
cdr3_aa: CASSPLRGGLDEQFF
cdr3_nt: TGTGCCAGCAGCCCTCTTAGGGGGGGCCTTGATGAGCAGTTCTTC

clone_size: NA
j_call: TRBJ2-1
v_call: TRBV6-5
d_call: TRBD2
cdr3_aa: CASSYHSGKAYNEQFF
cdr3_nt: TGTGCCAGCAGTTACCACAGCGGGAAAGCCTACAATGAGCAGTTCTTC

clone_size: NA
j_call: TRBJ2-1
v_call: TRBV3-1/TRBV3-2
d_call: TRBD2
cdr3_aa: CASSQAGGGTYNEQFF
cdr3_nt: TGTGCCAGCAGCCAAGCCGGCGGGGGAACCTACAATGAGCAGTTCTTC

clone_size: NA
j_call: TRBJ2-3
v_call: TRBV19
d_call: TRBD2
cdr3_aa: CASSLGGGRGGTDTQYF
cdr3_nt: TGTGCCAGTAGTCTTGGCGGGGGGCGGGGTGGCACAGATACGCAGTATTTT

clone_size: NA
j_call: TRBJ2-3
v_call: TRBV9
d_call: NA
cdr3_aa: CASSVVATDTQYF
cdr3_nt: TGTGCCAGCAGCGTAGTGGCCACAGATACGCAGTATTTT

clone_size: once
j_call: TRBJ2-2
v_call: TRBV7-7
d_call: NA
cdr3_aa: CASSLNLNSNTGELFF
cdr3_nt: TGTGCTAGCAGCTTAAACTTGAATTCGAACACCGGGGAGCTGTTTTTT

clone_size: NA
j_call: TRBJ2-7
v_call: TRBV18
d_call: NA
cdr3_aa: CASSSYDTGNSHEQYF
cdr3_nt: TGTGCCAGCTCAAGTTACGACACAGGGAATAGCCACGAGCAGTACTTC